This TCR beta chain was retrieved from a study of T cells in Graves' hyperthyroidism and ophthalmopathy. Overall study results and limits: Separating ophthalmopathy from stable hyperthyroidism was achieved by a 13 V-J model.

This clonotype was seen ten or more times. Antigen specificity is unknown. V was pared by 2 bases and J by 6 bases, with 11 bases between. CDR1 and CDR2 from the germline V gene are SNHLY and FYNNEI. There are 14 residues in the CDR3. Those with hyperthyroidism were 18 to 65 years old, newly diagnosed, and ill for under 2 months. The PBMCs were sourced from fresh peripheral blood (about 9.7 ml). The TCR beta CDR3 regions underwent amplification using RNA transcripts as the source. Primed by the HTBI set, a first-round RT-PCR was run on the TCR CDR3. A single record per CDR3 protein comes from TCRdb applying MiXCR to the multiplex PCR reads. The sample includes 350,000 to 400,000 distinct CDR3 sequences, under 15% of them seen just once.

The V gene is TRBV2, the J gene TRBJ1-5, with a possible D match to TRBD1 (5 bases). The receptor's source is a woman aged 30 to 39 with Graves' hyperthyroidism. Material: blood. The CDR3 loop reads CASSERGGGQPQHF. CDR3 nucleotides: TGTGCCAGCAGTGAAAGGGGCGGGGGTCAGCCCCAGCATTTT.